Detailed here is one T cell receptor beta chain. Survey-level sequencing, detecting one cell in 40,000, covered CFSE-low cultures. Generated by immunoSEQ multiplex PCR, the TCRdb table keeps only in-frame clones and is missing some. Of more than 550 clones listed, under 40% are singletons. CFSE-low CD25+ ICOS+ proliferating activated T cells were FACS-sorted after 6-7 days. Sorted memory CD4+ T cells were CFSE-labeled and cultured 2:1 with irradiated antigen-pulsed autologous monocytes. All CD4+ cells other than CD45RA+CCR7+CD95- naive cells were sorted as memory, over 95% pure. Before sorting, cells positive for CD8, CD14, CD16, CD56, CD19 or bright CD25 were removed. The source of the sample is a study of human CD4 T cells and Enterobacteriaceae. Between the trimmed V and J ends, which lost 5 bases and 8 bases, there was a span of 18 bases. The CDR3 is made up of 14 amino acids. In germline, CDR1 is SGHVS, CDR2 FQNEAQ.

The chain links TRBV7-8 to TRBJ1-2; TRBD1 is a possible D gene (6 bases). The sample was bacteria-reactive CD4+ T cells grown in culture. The subset denotes: CFSE-low proliferating memory CD4 T cells sorted after in vitro stimulation with a heat-inactivated bacterium or M. tuberculosis lysate. This sequence originates from a human donor in good health. CDR3 sequence (DNA): TGTGCCAGCAGCCGAACCCAGGGGTTGCAGGGCTACACCTTC. Encoded protein: CASSRTQGLQGYTF.